This T cell receptor beta chain was recovered during a study of T cell responses to AZD1222 COVID-19 vaccine. Findings and caveats of the study: Increases in Spike-specific TCR breadth and depth were seen after two AZD1222 doses. Baseline seropositivity occurred in only a handful of AZD1222 recipients. Reportedly, nearly half of unique spike TCRs recognized epitopes outside B.1.351/B.1.1.7 mutations.

To note about this clone: The antigen remains undetermined.

It was second doses at about 4 or about 12 weeks that were pooled. Measured with immunoSEQ multiplex PCR; TCRdb has only the in-frame clones, and not every one. The sample has 200,000 or so clones; 93% are singletons. CDR1 SNHLY and CDR2 FYNNEI come from the germline V gene. Trimming removed 7 bases from V and 2 bases from J; junction bases left unmatched: 2. CDR3 size: 13 residues. Here the sequenced sample was peripheral blood, taken 28 days after the second AZD1222 dose. V usage is TRBV2 and J usage is TRBJ2-5, with TRBD2 identical over 9 bases. This TCR derives from an adult who received the AZD1222 COVID-19 vaccine. CDR3 loop: CASNLAGQETQYF. The CDR3 DNA reads TGTGCCAGCAATCTAGCGGGGCAAGAGACCCAGTACTTC.